These T cell receptor beta chains were read from a single sample in a study of OX40 agonist ivuxolimab in advanced cancers. Here immunoSEQ multiplex PCR was the method, and the copy in TCRdb shows in-frame clones only, minus some. Of roughly 70,000 clones listed, about nine tenths are singletons. The starting material was CD4+ or CD8+ T cells sorted from blood, obtained in a trial of the OX40 agonist ivuxolimab. These receptors were collected from an adult with an advanced solid tumor such as melanoma, head and neck, liver or kidney cancer. The CDR3 runs from the conserved cysteine through the conserved F or W. The D gene is left open where the match is weak. The size of a clone is reported for some rows only, either as once, few or many, or as a class for expanded clones.

>TRBV11-2|TRBJ2-2|.|.
CASSFPGRDNTGELFF
TGTGCCAGCAGCTTTCCTGGACGGGACAACACCGGGGAGCTGTTTTTT
>TRBV4-1|TRBJ1-5|few|.
CASSREGQNQPQHF
TGCGCCAGCAGCCGAGAGGGACAAAATCAGCCCCAGCATTTT
>TRBV28|TRBJ1-4|.|.
CASSPRMGWGDEKLFF
TGTGCCAGCAGCCCCAGGATGGGATGGGGAGATGAAAAACTGTTTTTT
>TRBV30|TRBJ1-5|.|.
CAWSVGGSQPQHF
TGTGCCTGGAGTGTAGGCGGAAGTCAGCCCCAGCATTTT
>TRBV13|TRBJ2-7|.|.
CASSLGPGTYEQYF
TGTGCCAGCAGCTTGGGACCGGGGACCTACGAGCAGTACTTC
>TRBV6-5|TRBJ2-7|.|TRBD1
CASSYNPGGYEQYF
TGTGCCAGCAGTTACAACCCAGGGGGCTACGAGCAGTACTTC
>TRBV19|TRBJ2-3|.|TRBD1
CASSLTGMGITDTQYF
TGTGCCAGTAGTCTGACAGGGATGGGGATTACAGATACGCAGTATTTT
>TRBV11-3|TRBJ1-1|.|.
CASSLRGLNTEAFF
TGTGCCAGCAGCTTGCGGGGTCTCAACACTGAAGCTTTCTTT
>TRBV2|TRBJ1-2|once|TRBD1
CASSGSGGYGYTF
TGTGCCAGCAGTGGGTCAGGGGGCTATGGCTACACCTTC
>TRBV27|TRBJ2-7|.|TRBD1
CASSRGDRATYEQYF
TGTGCCAGCAGCCGGGGGGACAGGGCTACCTACGAGCAGTACTTC
>TRBV7-2|TRBJ2-7|once|.
CASSPEVGAYEQYF
TGTGCCAGCAGCCCGGAGGTTGGGGCCTACGAGCAGTACTTC
>TRBV4-3|TRBJ2-7|.|.
CASSQESSTSYEQYF
TGCGCCAGCAGCCAAGAGTCTAGCACCTCTTACGAGCAGTACTTC
>TRBV19|TRBJ2-7|.|.
CASSIRQGRNEQYF
TGTGCCAGTAGTATTCGGCAGGGTCGGAACGAGCAGTACTTC
>TRBV25-1|TRBJ2-1|.|TRBD2
CASSEFAGGHNEQFF
TGTGCCAGCAGTGAATTTGCGGGAGGGCACAATGAGCAGTTCTTC
>TRBV14|TRBJ1-3|.|.
CASSPGELSSGNTIYF
TGTGCCAGCAGCCCCGGGGAGTTGTCCTCTGGAAACACCATATATTTT
>TRBV6-1|TRBJ1-1|.|TRBD1
CASSEVIAGGDMNTEAFF
TGTGCCAGCAGTGAAGTCATCGCAGGGGGCGACATGAACACTGAAGCTTTCTTT
>TRBV9|TRBJ2-1|.|TRBD2
CASSGGSYNEQFF
TGTGCCAGCAGCGGCGGGAGTTACAATGAGCAGTTCTTC
>TRBV5-4|TRBJ2-1|.|.
CASSLAGVNEQFF
TGTGCCAGCAGCTTAGCAGGGGTCAATGAGCAGTTCTTC
>TRBV28|TRBJ1-1|.|TRBD1
CASSSALRGTEAFF
TGTGCCAGCAGTTCAGCCCTCAGGGGGACTGAAGCTTTCTTT
>TRBV28|TRBJ2-7|.|.
CASSFQGNGEQYF
TGTGCCAGCAGTTTTCAGGGGAACGGCGAGCAGTACTTC
>TRBV9|TRBJ2-2|once|TRBD1
CASRWTGETGELFF
TGTGCCAGCCGTTGGACAGGGGAAACCGGGGAGCTGTTTTTT
>TRBV9|TRBJ2-4|once|.
CASSVGDQGSGNIQYF
TGTGCCAGCAGCGTAGGTGACCAGGGAAGTGGAAACATTCAGTACTTC
>TRBV5-8|TRBJ2-1|once|.
CASSFGGNEQFF
TGTGCCAGCAGCTTTGGTGGGAATGAGCAGTTCTTC
>TRBV27|TRBJ1-2|.|.
CASSLRPPPGYGYTF
TGTGCCAGCAGTCTGAGGCCCCCGCCGGGGTATGGCTACACCTTC
>TRBV15|TRBJ2-7|.|.
CATSRDHVATTYEQYF
TGTGCCACCAGCAGAGATCACGTAGCCACCACCTACGAGCAGTACTTC
>TRBV11-3|TRBJ2-1|.|.
CASGYRGSNEQFF
TGTGCCAGCGGCTATCGGGGAAGCAATGAGCAGTTCTTC
>TRBV30|TRBJ2-7|.|.
CAWSVGTSYEQYF
TGTGCCTGGAGTGTAGGCACCAGTTACGAGCAGTACTTC
>TRBV7-2|TRBJ2-5|.|.
CASSLGITGLEQYF
TGTGCCAGCAGCTTAGGGATAACGGGACTTGAGCAGTACTTC
>TRBV7-2|TRBJ1-2|.|.
CASSLALSPAGAPGYTF
TGTGCCAGCAGCTTAGCCCTTAGTCCTGCAGGGGCGCCCGGCTACACCTTC
>TRBV5-4|TRBJ2-7|.|.
CASSLRDGSYEQYF
TGTGCCAGCAGCTTAAGGGACGGTTCCTACGAGCAGTACTTC
>TRBV27|TRBJ2-3|.|TRBD1
CASCYRGTDTQYF
TGTGCCAGCTGCTACAGGGGTACAGATACGCAGTATTTT
>TRBV30|TRBJ2-2|.|.
CAWSEAHSQGTGELFF
TGTGCCTGGAGTGAAGCGCACAGCCAGGGGACCGGGGAGCTGTTTTTT
>TRBV6-1|TRBJ1-2|once|TRBD1
CASSELWNRGDGYTF
TGTGCCAGCAGTGAACTCTGGAACAGGGGAGATGGCTACACCTTC
>TRBV6-4|TRBJ2-7|.|.
CASSALAGYEQYF
TGTGCCAGCAGTGCACTAGCCGGATACGAGCAGTACTTC
>TRBV7-2|TRBJ2-1|.|.
CASSVPPYNEQFF
TGTGCCAGCAGCGTCCCACCGTACAATGAGCAGTTCTTC
>TRBV11-2|TRBJ2-7|.|.
CASSFGAGKGEQYF
TGTGCCAGCAGCTTCGGAGCAGGCAAGGGGGAGCAGTACTTC
>TRBV6-1|TRBJ1-1|.|.
CASSEASGPRDTEAFF
TGTGCCAGCAGTGAAGCGTCAGGGCCGAGGGACACTGAAGCTTTCTTT
>TRBV9|TRBJ2-1|.|TRBD2
CASGDAPGLAGPSSYNEQFF
TGTGCCAGCGGCGATGCTCCGGGACTAGCGGGACCGAGCTCCTACAATGAGCAGTTCTTC
>TRBV27|TRBJ2-1|.|TRBD1
CASSLSGQVSGIF
TGTGCCAGCAGTTTATCGGGACAGGTCAGTGGTATCTTC
>TRBV7-9|TRBJ1-1|.|.
CASSVTLVGEFVNTEAFF
TGTGCCAGCAGCGTCACCTTAGTGGGAGAGTTCGTGAACACTGAAGCTTTCTTT
>TRBV19|TRBJ1-1|.|TRBD1
CASSIGWDSLNTEAFF
TGTGCCAGTAGTATAGGTTGGGACAGTTTGAACACTGAAGCTTTCTTT
>TRBV27|TRBJ2-7|.|.
CASSWDLISEQYF
TGTGCCAGCAGTTGGGACTTAATCAGCGAGCAGTACTTC
>TRBV14|TRBJ2-7|.|.
CASSQSRDYEQYF
TGTGCCAGCAGCCAATCCAGGGACTACGAGCAGTACTTC
>TRBV13|TRBJ2-1|.|TRBD2
CASSLGTSGSYYNEQFF
TGTGCCAGCAGTTTAGGGACTAGCGGGTCCTACTACAATGAGCAGTTCTTC
>TRBV6-5|TRBJ2-4|.|.
CASSYNPKNIQYF
TGTGCCAGCAGTTACAATCCCAAAAACATTCAGTACTTC
>TRBV27|TRBJ1-1|.|.
CASRSTGATEAFF
TGTGCCAGCAGATCCACGGGGGCCACTGAAGCTTTCTTT
>TRBV14|TRBJ2-5|.|.
CASSQGDWTDLKGETQYF
TGTGCCAGCAGCCAAGGAGACTGGACCGATCTCAAGGGGGAGACCCAGTACTTC
>TRBV20-1|TRBJ1-2|few|.
CSAAGGGYTF
TGCAGTGCGGCTGGGGGAGGCTACACCTTC
>TRBV5-4|TRBJ2-7|.|.
CASSLQGYEQYF
TGTGCCAGCAGCCTACAAGGCTACGAGCAGTACTTC
>TRBV5-4|TRBJ1-2|.|.
CASSLVGSGDGYTF
TGTGCCAGCAGCTTGGTGGGTAGCGGGGACGGCTACACCTTC
>TRBV28|TRBJ1-5|.|.
CASSPTVSNQPQHF
TGTGCCAGCAGTCCTACTGTTAGCAATCAGCCCCAGCATTTT
>TRBV14|TRBJ2-1|few|TRBD2
CASSQELALVGDEQFF
TGTGCCAGCAGCCAAGAACTAGCGTTAGTGGGCGATGAGCAGTTCTTC
>TRBV13|TRBJ1-1|.|.
CASSPTGVPEAFF
TGTGCCAGCAGTCCCACGGGCGTCCCTGAAGCTTTCTTT
>TRBV5-6|TRBJ2-1|.|TRBD2
CASSLDWTSGRRVKQFF
TGTGCCAGCAGCTTGGACTGGACTAGCGGGAGACGGGTGAAGCAGTTCTTC
>TRBV15|TRBJ2-1|once|.
CATSRDWGDEQFF
TGTGCCACCAGCAGAGATTGGGGCGACGAGCAGTTCTTC
>TRBV5-1|TRBJ2-5|.|TRBD1
CASSGTDRVETQYF
TGCGCCAGCAGCGGAACGGACAGGGTGGAGACCCAGTACTTC
>TRBV30|TRBJ1-1|few|.
CAWSAGTPTEAFF
TGTGCCTGGAGTGCTGGGACCCCCACTGAAGCTTTCTTT
>TRBV5-8|TRBJ2-5|.|.
CASSSRGGGETQYF
TGTGCCAGCAGCTCCAGGGGCGGGGGAGAGACCCAGTACTTC